Given below is one T cell receptor beta chain in context. Its antigen remains unknown. This specimen comes from a study of graft-versus-host responses after intestinal transplantation. General study results and limits: Levels of circulating GvH clones at their peak were associated with early post-transplant HvG declines. Across patients carrying graft-donor T cell macrochimerism, allografts held high graft-versus-host to host-versus-graft clonal ratios.

The V segment lost 3 bases and the J segment 6 bases; nucleotides outside the gene matches: 5. CDR3 size: 13 residues. Germline CDR1 and CDR2: MNHEY and SMNVEV (reference sequence). Sequencing used immunoSEQ multiplex PCR; TCRdb keeps in-frame clones, though not all of them. Found here are 65,000 to 100,000 clones, about 90% of them singletons; the top ten hold more than 0.35%. Material: unstimulated CD8+ T cells sorted from spleen or lymph node cells, obtained before transplant. The chain combines TRBV27 with TRBJ2-7, with TRBD2 identical over 7 bases. This receptor was identified in a human donor who was the organ donor for an intestinal transplant. CDR3 amino acids: CASSFLGGFEQYF. In nucleotides, the CDR3 is TGTGCCAGCAGTTTCCTGGGGGGGTTCGAGCAGTACTTC.